One and the same sample provided the 17 T cell receptor beta chains below, sequenced in a study of cytomegalovirus exposure and HLA in healthy donors. Both 60 Vbeta primers and 13 Jbeta primers went into the PCR. Measured with immunoSEQ multiplex PCR; TCRdb has only the in-frame clones, and not every one. The table lists some 150,000 clones, roughly four fifths of them singletons, with approximately 1.5% in the top ten. Sequenced sample: PBMCs. The receptors were sampled from a man younger than 45 in good health and CMV-seropositive.

This clone was counted only a few times. The CDR3: CASSLALSGQPQHF. The CDR3, as DNA: TGTGCCAGCAGTTTGGCGCTGTCAGGTCAGCCCCAGCATTTT. The chain joins TRBV28 to TRBJ1-5, with D uncertain. The CDR3 length is 14 residues. V was pared by 3 bases and J by 6 bases, with 12 bases between. Germline V gene lookup returns CDR1 MDHEN and CDR2 SYDVKM.

This sequence joins TRBV25-1 and TRBJ2-7; perhaps TRBD2 as D (6 bases). CDR1 MGHDK and CDR2 SYGVNS come from the germline V gene. Between the trimmed V and J ends, which lost 0 bases and 6 bases, there was a span of 12 bases. The CDR3 sequence is 14 residues long. Here the CDR3 reads CASSEYNAEGEQYF. The CDR3 region has the DNA TGTGCCAGCAGTGAATATAACGCGGAGGGCGAGCAGTACTTC.

The chain joins TRBV13 to TRBJ2-2; the match to TRBD2 covers 7 bases. Unmatched junction bases numbered 11, after V lost 5 bases and J lost 2 bases. The CDR3 is made up of 17 amino acids. CDR1 PRHDT and CDR2 FYEKMQ come from the germline V gene (reference sequence). CDR3 region: CASSPNRGGGNTGELFF. For the CDR3, the DNA is TGTGCCAGCAGCCCGAATCGAGGCGGGGGAAACACCGGGGAGCTGTTTTTT.

The V call is TRBV19, the J call TRBJ1-5, with a weak D call TRBD1 (5 bases). Germline CDR1 reads LNHDA; CDR2 reads SQIVND (reference sequence). The CDR3 is 15 residues long. V was shortened by 4 bases and J by 5 bases, with 15 bases between the two germline ends. The CDR3 coding sequence is TGTGCCAGTAGTACCGACAGAAATGCAGATCAGCCCCAGCATTTT. Residues: CASSTDRNADQPQHF. The complete variable domain, with remaining parts taken from reference TRBV19 and TRBJ1-5, reads DGGITQSPKYLFRKEGQNVTLSCEQNLNHDAMYWYRQDPGQGLRLIYYSQIVNDFQKGDIAEGYSVSREKKESFPLTVTSAQKNPTAFYLCASSTDRNADQPQHFGDGTRLSIL.

The genes are TRBV13 and TRBJ2-7; D might be TRBD2 (6 bases). Germline-derived CDR1 and CDR2 are PRHDT and FYEKMQ (reference sequence). Trimming took off 5 bases at V and 12 bases at J, with 17 bases between the two ends. The CDR3 is made up of 12 amino acids. CDR3 coding DNA: TGTGCCAGCAGCCCCTTCGGGGGAGATCGGTACTTC. Its protein product is CASSPFGGDRYF.

The rearrangement uses TRBV14 and TRBJ2-4; TRBD1 matches 7 bases. The CDR3 runs to 15 residues. CDR1 SGHDN and CDR2 FVKESK come from the germline V gene. The J segment lost 7 bases and the V segment lost 3 bases, leaving 9 bases of the junction unmatched. As DNA, the CDR3 is TGTGCCAGCAGCCAGGATGCGACAGGGCCGAACATTCAGTACTTC. It specifies CASSQDATGPNIQYF.

J is TRBJ2-3 and V is TRBV6-5; D is perhaps TRBD1 (6 bases). This CDR3 region has 16 residues. The germline V and J ends were trimmed by 1 base and 0 bases, with 11 bases remaining between them. Per the germline V gene, CDR1 is MNHEY and CDR2 is SVGAGI. CDR3 nucleotides: TGTGCCAGCAGTTACTACGACAGGTTGAGCACAGATACGCAGTATTTT. It is translated as CASSYYDRLSTDTQYF.

V usage is TRBV20-1 and J usage is TRBJ1-5; possible D gene TRBD1, 6 bases. The CDR3 is 11 amino acids. CDR1 is DFQATT, CDR2 SNEGSKA, per germline (reference sequence). The chain's CDR3 is CRPGGNQPQHF. CDR3 coding DNA: TGCAGGCCAGGGGGCAATCAGCCCCAGCATTTT.

V and J are TRBV9 and TRBJ2-2; D may be TRBD2 (6 bases). CDR3 size: 15 residues. CDR1 and CDR2 from the germline V gene are SGDLS and YYNGEE. Trimming removed 2 bases from V and 4 bases from J, with 12 bases in between. CDR3 protein: CASSVPSVGTGELFF. CDR3 sequence (DNA): TGTGCCAGCAGCGTTCCTAGCGTGGGCACCGGGGAGCTGTTTTTT.

This chain links TRBV15 with TRBJ2-7; D gene uncertain. The germline CDR1 and CDR2 sequences are LNHNV and YYDKDF (reference sequence). The CDR3 extends over 14 amino acids. Trimming removed 0 bases from V and 7 bases from J, with 13 bases in between. The CDR3 DNA reads TGTGCCACCAGCAGAGATGTGGGCCCCGGAGAGCAGTACTTC. Encoded protein: CATSRDVGPGEQYF.

V gene TRBV6-5 combines with J gene TRBJ2-2, with D uncertain. The CDR3 is 14 residues long. The germline gives CDR1 MNHEY, CDR2 SVGAGI. Trimming cost V 0 bases and J 6 bases, with 8 bases left between them. Here the CDR3 reads CASSYSSLSGELFF. In nucleotides, the CDR3 is TGTGCCAGCAGTTACTCGTCCCTATCCGGGGAGCTGTTTTTT.

The genes are TRBV28 and TRBJ1-2, with TRBD1 as a possible D gene (5 bases). Germline-derived CDR1 and CDR2 are MDHEN and SYDVKM. Trimming stripped 5 bases from V and 4 bases from J, with 8 bases between. CDR3 length equals 12 residues. The DNA of the CDR3 is TGTGCCAGCAGTACAGGTGGCTATGGCTACACCTTC. This codes for CASSTGGYGYTF.

The chain couples TRBV7-9 to TRBJ2-1; unclear D gene. The CDR3 covers 12 residues. The V and J ends lost 6 bases and 7 bases respectively, with 10 bases between them. Germline V gene data show CDR1 as SEHNR and CDR2 as FQNEAQ (reference sequence). CDR3 DNA: TGTGCCAGCAGATCTAGTTATAATGAGCAGTTCTTC. Residues: CASRSSYNEQFF.

The rearrangement links TRBV11-2 to TRBJ1-6, with D perhaps TRBD1 (6 bases). The CDR3 spans 13 residues. With 1 base removed from V and 9 bases from J, the gap between germline ends came to 7 bases. CDR1 is SGHAT, CDR2 FQNNGV, per germline. The CDR3 protein is CASSLVGASPLHF. The CDR3 DNA is TGTGCCAGCAGCTTAGTGGGGGCTTCACCCCTCCACTTT.

CDR3 residues: CASSPETGELFF. CDR3 DNA sequence: TGTGCCAGCAGCCCTGAGACCGGGGAGCTGTTTTTT. This sequence joins TRBV11-2 and TRBJ2-2; D unresolved. The CDR3 contains 12 residues. The ends were cut back, 5 bases at V and 5 bases at J, with 6 bases in the middle. CDR1 is SGHAT and CDR2 is FQNNGV in the germline V gene. Complete variable domain (other parts from reference TRBV11-2 and TRBJ2-2): EAGVAQSPRYKIIEKRQSVAFWCNPISGHATLYWYQQILGQGPKLLIQFQNNGVVDDSQLPKDRFSAERLKGVDSTLKIQPAKLEDSAVYLCASSPETGELFFGEGSRLTVL.

The rearrangement joins TRBV5-1 to TRBJ1-6, with 9 bases fitting TRBD1. J lost 6 bases, V lost 4 bases, and 5 bases had no gene match. Per the germline V gene, CDR1 is SGHRS and CDR2 is YFSETQ. The CDR3 loop spans 15 amino acids. The CDR3: CASSPQTGGNSPLHF. The CDR3 nucleotides read TGCGCCAGCAGCCCACAGACAGGGGGTAATTCACCCCTCCACTTT.

The CDR3 coding sequence is TGTGCCAGCTCACCACCCCGGGGTCAGCCCCAGCATTTT. Protein product: CASSPPRGQPQHF. V and J are TRBV18 and TRBJ1-5, with unresolved D. This CDR3 comprises 13 residues. Germline CDR1 is KGHSH and CDR2 is LQKENI. V lost 0 bases and J lost 6, with 6 bases in between.